This TCR beta chain was recovered during a study of cytomegalovirus exposure and HLA in healthy donors. The PCR was carried out with 60 Vbeta primers and 13 Jbeta primers. Here immunoSEQ multiplex PCR was the method, and the copy in TCRdb shows in-frame clones only, minus some. The sample includes 110,000 to 150,000 clones, over 65% of them seen just once. V trimming: 0 bases; J trimming: 10 bases; junction bases outside the gene matches: 6. The CDR3 runs 15 residues. Germline CDR1 SGHDT, CDR2 YYEEEE. The sequence came from a female donor in good health and CMV-seronegative. Material for sequencing was PBMCs. The J gene is TRBJ2-3, the V gene TRBV5-6; 12 positions match TRBD2. The CDR3: CASSLGLAGEGAQYF. In nucleotides, the CDR3 is TGTGCCAGCAGCTTGGGACTAGCGGGAGAGGGCGCGCAGTATTTT.